The 23 T cell receptor beta chains given below trace back to one sample, sequenced in a study of T cell responses to AZD1222 COVID-19 vaccine. Some clones are missing from TCRdb's copy, which holds only in-frame ones; the method was immunoSEQ multiplex PCR. The sample yields 130,000 or so clones, roughly 92% seen once. The sample consisted of peripheral blood, taken on day 0 of AZD1222 vaccination. The origin of the receptors is an adult in good health.

V is TRBV19 and J is TRBJ1-2; 10 nucleotides match TRBD1. Germline CDR1 and CDR2: LNHDA and SQIVND (reference sequence). V trimming: 3 bases; J trimming: 4 bases; junction bases outside the gene matches: 5. The CDR3 length is 15 residues. CDR3 loop: CASSIKTGGGYGYTF. DNA for the CDR3: TGTGCCAGTAGTATCAAGACAGGGGGCGGCTATGGCTACACCTTC.

The chain joins TRBV29-1 to TRBJ1-2, with D perhaps matching TRBD1 (5 bases). The length of the CDR3 is 11 residues. V dropped 6 bases and J dropped 5 bases, with 10 bases sitting between them. The germline V gene has CDR1 SQVTM and CDR2 ANQGSEA. The CDR3 DNA sequence: TGCAGCGTCTCCGGGGCGTATGGCTACACCTTC. Translated, it gives CSVSGAYGYTF. Looking up the rest from reference TRBV29-1 and TRBJ1-2 gives the full variable domain: SAVISQKPSRDICQRGTSLTIQCQVDSQVTMMFWYRQQPGQSLTLIATANQGSEATYESGFVIDKFPISRPNLTFSTLTVSNMSPEDSSIYLCSVSGAYGYTFGSGTRLTVV.

This chain joins TRBV27 and TRBJ1-1, with D unresolved. CDR1 and CDR2 from the germline V gene are MNHEY and SMNVEV (reference sequence). CDR3 length: 15 amino acids. Trimming cost V 5 bases and J 5 bases, with 18 bases left between them. This chain's CDR3 is CASSLRRTSGTEAFF. The DNA of the CDR3 is TGTGCCAGCAGTCTCCGACGGACCTCGGGGACTGAAGCTTTCTTT.

This rearrangement joins TRBV4-3 to TRBJ2-1; D may correspond to TRBD1 or TRBD2 (5 bases each). Trimming took 0 bases from V and 5 from J, leaving 14 bases between them. CDR1 is LGHNA and CDR2 is YSLEER in the germline V gene. The CDR3 sequence is 16 residues long. This chain's CDR3 is CASSQEGRVGHNEQFF. The CDR3 nucleotides read TGCGCCAGCAGCCAAGAGGGGCGGGTCGGCCACAATGAGCAGTTCTTC.

V and J are TRBV7-2 and TRBJ1-6; 9 bases fit TRBD1. V dropped 5 bases and J dropped 9; count of bases not matched to a gene: 8. CDR3 length: 15 residues. CDR1 is SGHTA, CDR2 FQGNSA, per germline. In DNA, the CDR3 is TGTGCCAGCAGCCCGGGACAGGGTGGCGCTTCACCCCTCCACTTT. It yields the protein CASSPGQGGASPLHF.

This chain joins TRBV27 and TRBJ1-2; TRBD1 agrees at 7 bases. CDR3 length equals 17 residues. Per germline, CDR1 MNHEY and CDR2 SMNVEV (reference sequence). J was trimmed by 3 bases and V by 1 base; bases with no gene match: 11. This CDR3 is CASSLFGGRDRDYGYTF. DNA for the CDR3: TGTGCCAGCAGTTTATTTGGTGGTCGCGACAGGGACTATGGCTACACCTTC.

J is TRBJ1-1 and V is TRBV30, with D perhaps matching TRBD1 (5 bases). V was pared by 8 bases and J by 4 bases, with 8 bases between. Germline CDR1 GTSNPN, CDR2 SVGIG (reference sequence). The CDR3 extends over 10 amino acids. This CDR3 is CAQGSTEAFF. As DNA, the CDR3 is TGTGCCCAGGGCAGCACTGAAGCTTTCTTT.

This chain joins TRBV7-2 and TRBJ2-5; 9 bases align to TRBD1. V dropped 0 bases and J dropped 5; count of bases not matched to a gene: 7. This CDR3 contains 16 residues. CDR1 and CDR2 from the germline V gene are SGHTA and FQGNSA. The CDR3 DNA is TGTGCCAGCAGCTTAGCGGGAGGTACAGGGGGCGAGACCCAGTACTTC. This sequence encodes CASSLAGGTGGETQYF.

The chain employs TRBV7-6 and TRBJ1-2; TRBD1 matches 8 bases. The CDR3 covers 16 residues. From germline, CDR1 is SGHVS and CDR2 FNYEAQ. With V trimmed by 1 base and J by 8 bases, 12 bases remained unmatched. CDR3 residues: CASSLGPRGPTLGYTF. DNA for the CDR3: TGTGCCAGCAGCTTAGGGCCCAGGGGGCCCACGTTGGGCTACACCTTC.

The chain employs TRBV11-2 and TRBJ2-7, with a weak D call TRBD1 (5 bases). The CDR3 runs 14 residues. V gave up 1 base and J gave up 5 bases, with 12 bases separating them. Germline-derived CDR1 and CDR2 are SGHAT and FQNNGV. The CDR3 loop reads CASSLGPGINEQYV. CDR3 coding DNA: TGTGCCAGCAGCTTAGGTCCAGGGATCAACGAGCAGTACGTC.

V is TRBV6-5 and J is TRBJ1-3; possible D gene TRBD1, 5 bases. Trimming removed 11 bases from V and 2 bases from J, with 19 bases in between. The germline V gene has CDR1 MNHEY and CDR2 SVGAGI. CDR3 length: 15 residues. The chain's CDR3 is CAAGRDGAPGNTIYF. CDR3 nucleotide sequence: TGTGCCGCAGGAAGGGACGGGGCCCCTGGAAACACCATATATTTT.

This clone has a single count. This sequence joins TRBV11-2 and TRBJ2-3; the match to TRBD2 covers 7 bases. With 5 bases clipped from V and 0 bases from J, the junction kept 2 bases outside the gene matches. Germline-derived CDR1 and CDR2 are SGHAT and FQNNGV. The CDR3 has 14 residues. CDR3 sequence: CASSGGGSTDTQYF. CDR3 in DNA: TGTGCCAGCAGCGGGGGGGGGAGCACAGATACGCAGTATTTT.

The chain employs TRBV2 and TRBJ2-1, with D possibly TRBD1 on 5 matching bases. The CDR3 runs to 11 residues. Germline V gene data show CDR1 as SNHLY and CDR2 as FYNNEI. V was trimmed by 6 bases and J by 7 bases, leaving 7 bases between them. The CDR3 DNA sequence: TGTGCCAGCAGAAGGGGTAATGAGCAGTTCTTC. Its protein is CASRRGNEQFF.

This chain uses TRBV9 with TRBJ2-5, with D unresolved. Germline lookup yields CDR1 SGDLS and CDR2 YYNGEE. The length of the CDR3 is 13 residues. Trimming shortened V by 4 bases and J by 5 bases, and 12 bases separated the two germline ends. This CDR3 reads CASSSHPEETQYF. DNA for the CDR3: TGTGCCAGCAGCTCACACCCAGAGGAGACCCAGTACTTC.

This clone appeared a few times. The V call is TRBV7-8, the J call TRBJ2-1; possible D gene TRBD2, 6 bases. Germline V gene sequence: CDR1 SGHVS, CDR2 FQNEAQ. The V and J ends lost 3 bases and 4 bases respectively, with 16 bases between them. The CDR3 consists of 16 residues. The CDR3 reads CASSLAGTGVYNEQFF. The DNA of the CDR3 is TGTGCCAGCAGCTTGGCCGGGACGGGGGTTTACAATGAGCAGTTCTTC.

This sequence joins TRBV6-2 or TRBV6-3 and TRBJ1-3; D ambiguous. The CDR3 loop spans 13 amino acids. Germline-derived CDR1 and CDR2 are MNHEY and SVGEGT. V lost 4 bases to trimming and J lost 0 bases, with 4 bases between them. The CDR3 region is CASSSNSGNTIYF. As DNA, the CDR3 is TGTGCCAGCAGTTCCAACTCTGGAAACACCATATATTTT.

This CDR3 reads CAWSTLRDEKLFF. CDR3 DNA sequence: TGTGCCTGGAGTACCCTCAGAGATGAAAAACTGTTTTTT. This chain uses TRBV30 with TRBJ1-4, with D unclear. Germline values: CDR1 GTSNPN, CDR2 SVGIG (reference sequence). The CDR3 spans 13 residues. Trimming cost V 2 bases and J 6 bases, with 10 bases left between them.

This chain uses TRBV6-5 with TRBJ1-4; 8 positions match TRBD1. CDR1 and CDR2 from the germline V gene are MNHEY and SVGAGI. With 5 bases clipped from V and 3 bases from J, the junction kept 5 bases outside the gene matches. CDR3 length equals 15 residues. This CDR3 reads CASSPRDRPNEKLFF. The CDR3 DNA is TGTGCCAGCAGTCCCCGGGACAGGCCTAATGAAAAACTGTTTTTT.

The J gene is TRBJ1-6, the V gene TRBV6-5, with TRBD1 as a possible D gene (5 bases). The germline V gene has CDR1 MNHEY and CDR2 SVGAGI. The CDR3 has 12 residues. CDR3 region: CAGRASDSPLHF. The CDR3 DNA is TGTGCGGGCAGGGCGAGCGATTCACCCCTCCACTTT.

This chain joins TRBV21-1 and TRBJ2-7; TRBD2, the D gene given by the table, was not confirmed from the DNA. TRBV21-1 has pseudogene status. The CDR3 is made up of 12 amino acids. The CDR3 DNA reads as TGTGCCAGCAGCGACGGGTTTTCCGAGCAGTACTTC. This encodes CASSDGFSEQYF.

This clone was counted a few times. The rearrangement links TRBV3-1 (or the pseudogene TRBV3-2) to TRBJ1-1; unclear D gene. V was pared by 6 bases and J by 7 bases, with 12 bases between. Germline CDR1 and CDR2: LGHDT and YNNKEL (reference sequence). The CDR3 length is 12 residues. The CDR3: CASSRPGIEAFF. CDR3 DNA: TGTGCCAGCAGTAGACCGGGGATTGAAGCTTTCTTT.

J is TRBJ1-1 and V is TRBV4-3; maybe TRBD1 (5 bases). The CDR3 has 13 residues. The V end lost 4 bases, the J end lost 5 bases, and 11 bases lay between the germline ends. Germline CDR1 LGHNA, CDR2 YSLEER. The CDR3 sequence is CASSLSGMTEAFF. Here the CDR3 DNA reads TGCGCCAGCAGCCTTTCAGGGATGACTGAAGCTTTCTTT.

The chain joins TRBV24-1 to TRBJ2-1, with a weak D call TRBD1 (5 bases). Trimming removed 3 bases at V and 0 bases at J, with 17 bases between. This CDR3 has 18 amino acids. CDR1 is KGHDR and CDR2 is SFDVKD in the germline V gene. The CDR3 sequence is CATSDIQDPFSSYNEQFF. In DNA, the CDR3 is TGTGCCACCAGTGATATACAGGACCCCTTCAGCTCCTACAATGAGCAGTTCTTC.